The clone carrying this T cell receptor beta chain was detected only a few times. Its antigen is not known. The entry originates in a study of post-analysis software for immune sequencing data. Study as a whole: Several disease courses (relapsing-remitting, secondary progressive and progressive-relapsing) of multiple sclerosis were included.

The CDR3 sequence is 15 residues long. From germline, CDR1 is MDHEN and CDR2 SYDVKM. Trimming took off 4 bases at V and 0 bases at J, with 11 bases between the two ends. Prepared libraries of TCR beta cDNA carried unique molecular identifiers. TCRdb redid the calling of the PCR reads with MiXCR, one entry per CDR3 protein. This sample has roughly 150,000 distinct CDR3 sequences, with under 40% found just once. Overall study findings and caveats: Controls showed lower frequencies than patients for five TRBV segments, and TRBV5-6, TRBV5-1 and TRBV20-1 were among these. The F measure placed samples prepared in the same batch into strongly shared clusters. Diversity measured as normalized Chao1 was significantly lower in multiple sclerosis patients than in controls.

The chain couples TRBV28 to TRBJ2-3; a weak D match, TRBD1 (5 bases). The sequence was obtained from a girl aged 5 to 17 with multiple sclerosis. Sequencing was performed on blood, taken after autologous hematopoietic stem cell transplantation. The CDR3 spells CASSSDSLSTDTQYF. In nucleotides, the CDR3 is TGTGCCAGCAGTTCAGACAGTCTTAGCACAGATACGCAGTATTTT. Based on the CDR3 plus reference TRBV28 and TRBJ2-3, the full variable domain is DVKVTQSSRYLVKRTGEKVFLECVQDMDHENMFWYRQDPGLGLRLIYFSYDVKMKEKGDIPEGYSVSREKKERFSLILESASTNQTSMYLCASSSDSLSTDTQYFGPGTRLTVL.